The 15 T cell receptor beta chains in this list originate from one sample, sequenced in a study of cytomegalovirus exposure and HLA in healthy donors. The PCR employed 60 Vbeta primers together with 13 Jbeta primers. Repertoires were generated with immunoSEQ multiplex PCR, while TCRdb's copy carries only in-frame clones and drops some. Of 150,000 or so clones in the sample, about 75% were seen once. Material: PBMCs. The receptors here all came from a man aged 18 to 30 in good health and CMV-seropositive.

This chain links TRBV29-1 with TRBJ2-7; D gene ambiguous. Germline loops: CDR1 SQVTM, CDR2 ANQGSEA. This CDR3 is 12 amino acids long. Trimming removed 4 bases at V and 0 bases at J, with 7 bases between. The CDR3 nucleotides read TGCAGCGTTGTAGTGCTCTCCTACGAGCAGTACTTC. It translates to CSVVVLSYEQYF.

A word on this clone: Because the CDR3 is missing its conserved closing phenylalanine or tryptophan, this is likely a read error. The chain couples TRBV6-5 to TRBJ2-7; perhaps TRBD1 as D (6 bases). With 0 bases removed from V and 2 bases from J, the gap between germline ends came to 14 bases. CDR1 is MNHEY and CDR2 is SVGAGI in the germline V gene. The CDR3 totals 16 residues. CDR3 DNA: TGTGCCAGCAGTTACTCGATCGCCAGGGGACCCTACGAGCAGTACCTC. Amino acid sequence: CASSYSIARGPYEQYL.

This chain uses TRBV5-1 with TRBJ1-4, with D possibly matching TRBD1 (5 bases). V lost 4 bases and J 7 bases, leaving 17 bases between the germline ends. Looked up from germline, CDR1 is SGHRS and CDR2 is YFSETQ. The CDR3 has 15 residues. The CDR3, as DNA: TGCGCCAGCAGCCCGGGGGGGGGTCCGGGTGAAAAACTGTTTTTT. Translation: CASSPGGGPGEKLFF.

The gene calls are TRBV30 and TRBJ2-1, with TRBD1 identical over 9 bases. Losses at the gene ends were 3 bases for V and 4 bases for J; bases not matched to a gene: 10. Germline-derived CDR1 and CDR2 are GTSNPN and SVGIG (reference sequence). The CDR3 consists of 16 residues. Here the CDR3 DNA reads TGTGCCTGGAGCAATTTCGGGACAGGGTCTTACAATGAGCAGTTCTTC. It codes for CAWSNFGTGSYNEQFF.

V usage is TRBV30 and J usage is TRBJ2-7, with TRBD1 matching over 10 bases. This CDR3 is 14 amino acids long. From germline, CDR1 is GTSNPN and CDR2 SVGIG (reference sequence). Trimming took 5 bases from V and 5 from J; bases not matched to a gene: 9. The CDR3: CAWSFRQGAHEQYF. DNA for the CDR3: TGTGCCTGGTCTTTCAGACAGGGGGCCCACGAGCAGTACTTC.

The chain links TRBV28 to TRBJ1-2; 11 nucleotides align to TRBD1. The V and J ends lost 4 bases and 5 bases, in that order; junction bases with no gene match: 6. Germline V gene data show CDR1 as MDHEN and CDR2 as SYDVKM. The CDR3 covers 15 residues. The CDR3 is CASSWGTGGTYGYTF. As DNA, the CDR3 is TGTGCCAGCAGTTGGGGGACAGGGGGGACGTATGGCTACACCTTC.

The chain links TRBV9 to TRBJ2-1; 9 bases match TRBD2. CDR1 is SGDLS, CDR2 YYNGEE, per germline. Trimming cost V 6 bases and J 5 bases; bases outside gene matches: 3. CDR3 length: 13 residues. CDR3 in amino acids: CASTRLADNEQFF. CDR3 DNA sequence: TGTGCCAGCACCCGACTAGCGGACAATGAGCAGTTCTTC.

The V gene is TRBV7-9, the J gene TRBJ1-4; 8 positions match TRBD1. Germline CDR1 reads SEHNR; CDR2 reads FQNEAQ (reference sequence). This CDR3 has 16 amino acids. The junction had 3 bases not matched to a gene; V was cut back by 2 bases and J by 1 base. The CDR3 DNA follows: TGTGCCAGCAGCTTAAGCGGACAGGGAACTAATGAAAAACTGTTTTTT. The encoded protein is CASSLSGQGTNEKLFF.

This chain links TRBV30 with TRBJ2-5, with D maybe TRBD2 (9 bases). The last part of the DNA fits TRBJ2-7 better; the J call may be wrong. The CDR3 extends over 18 amino acids. Per the germline V gene, CDR1 is GTSNPN and CDR2 is SVGIG (reference sequence). DNA for the CDR3: TGTGCCTGGATGTCTAGCGGGATTCGGGGACAGGCTCTCTACGAGCAGTACTTC. Encoded protein: CAWMSSGIRGQALYEQYF.

J is TRBJ1-2 and V is TRBV9; D call uncertain. Germline values: CDR1 SGDLS, CDR2 YYNGEE. V was clipped by 4 bases and J by 1 base, with 14 bases between them. CDR3 length: 15 amino acids. In DNA form, the CDR3 reads TGTGCCAGCAGCCAAGCCGGGGTCCGTAACTATGGCTACACCTTC. This encodes CASSQAGVRNYGYTF.

This chain links TRBV7-9 with TRBJ2-1, with 7 nucleotides matching TRBD2. The CDR3 runs 15 residues. The J segment lost 5 bases and the V segment lost 0 bases, leaving 4 bases of the junction unmatched. Germline loops: CDR1 SEHNR, CDR2 FQNEAQ (reference sequence). CDR3 in amino acids: CASSLAAGLNNEQFF. CDR3 coding DNA: TGTGCCAGCAGCTTAGCAGCGGGACTTAACAATGAGCAGTTCTTC. Full variable domain (remainder filled in from reference TRBV7-9 and TRBJ2-1): DTGVSQNPRHKITKRGQNVTFRCDPISEHNRLYWYRQTLGQGPEFLTYFQNEAQLEKSRLLSDRFSAERPKGSFSTLEIQRTEQGDSAMYLCASSLAAGLNNEQFFGPGTRLTVL.

The chain couples TRBV20-1 to TRBJ1-2; 8 nucleotides align to TRBD1. The CDR3 spans 11 residues. V trimming: 6 bases; J trimming: 10 bases; junction bases outside the gene matches: 7. CDR1 is DFQATT and CDR2 is SNEGSKA in the germline V gene (reference sequence). The CDR3 loop is CSARTGPPYTF. In DNA form, the CDR3 reads TGCAGTGCGCGGACAGGGCCGCCCTACACCTTC.

This rearrangement joins TRBV7-3 to TRBJ2-2; 7 nucleotides align to TRBD2. This CDR3 is built from 16 residues. From germline, CDR1 is SGHTA and CDR2 FQGTGA. With V trimmed by 5 bases and J by 3 bases, 9 bases remained unmatched. The CDR3 here is CASSPISGVDTGELFF. The CDR3 coding sequence is TGTGCCAGCAGCCCTATCAGCGGGGTGGACACCGGGGAGCTGTTTTTT.

This chain links TRBV18 with TRBJ1-3; D uncertain. There are 12 residues in the CDR3. Germline lookup yields CDR1 KGHSH and CDR2 LQKENI. V dropped 3 bases and J dropped 4 bases, with 4 bases sitting between them. CDR3 amino acids: CASSPRGNTIYF. The CDR3 DNA follows: TGTGCCAGCTCACCGAGGGGAAACACCATATATTTT.

The rearrangement joins TRBV11-2 to TRBJ2-1; D is unclear. Trimming removed 2 bases at V and 2 bases at J, with 7 bases between. This CDR3 spans 14 amino acids. Germline CDR1 SGHAT, CDR2 FQNNGV. The CDR3 bases are TGTGCCAGCAGCTTATCAGTTACCTACAATGAGCAGTTCTTC. As protein: CASSLSVTYNEQFF.